The present entry profiles one T cell receptor (beta chain) with its context. The antigen is undetermined. The data are from a study of shared clonotypes between healthy human individuals. Whole-study context: Each donor contributed plates that comprised three CD4 naive, three CD4 memory, two CD8 naive and one CD8 memory.

A CD45RA-negative memory subset and a CD45RA+ naive subset were separated from the CD4+ cells. The CDR3 covers 13 residues. V trimming: 6 bases; J trimming: 5 bases; junction bases outside the gene matches: 6. CDR1 is MDHEN, CDR2 SYDVKM, per germline. The assay was immunoSEQ multiplex PCR, and TCRdb's table has in-frame clones only and misses some. Of roughly 1,600,000 clones in the sample, approximately 98.5% were seen once. Whole-study findings and limits: Clonotype sharing across a few donors was observed for around 4.5% of naive CD4 clonotypes.

The receptor comes from a man between 25 and 39 years old in good health. Source material: naive CD4+ T cells sorted from blood. The subset here: CD45RA+ positively selected. The J gene is TRBJ2-5, the V gene TRBV28, with 7 bases identical to TRBD1. This chain's CDR3 is CASRYRGLETQYF. As DNA, the CDR3 is TGTGCCAGCAGGTACAGGGGTTTGGAGACCCAGTACTTC.